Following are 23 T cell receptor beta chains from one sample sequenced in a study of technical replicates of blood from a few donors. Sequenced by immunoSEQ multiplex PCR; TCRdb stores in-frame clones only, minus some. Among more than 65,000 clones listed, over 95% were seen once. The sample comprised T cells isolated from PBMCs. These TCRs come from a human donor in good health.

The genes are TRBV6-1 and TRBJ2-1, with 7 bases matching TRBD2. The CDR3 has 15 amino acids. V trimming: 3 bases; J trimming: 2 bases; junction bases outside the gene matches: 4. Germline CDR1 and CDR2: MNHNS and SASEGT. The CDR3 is CASSDWGGPYNEQFF. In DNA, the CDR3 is TGTGCCAGCAGTGACTGGGGAGGGCCCTACAATGAGCAGTTCTTC.

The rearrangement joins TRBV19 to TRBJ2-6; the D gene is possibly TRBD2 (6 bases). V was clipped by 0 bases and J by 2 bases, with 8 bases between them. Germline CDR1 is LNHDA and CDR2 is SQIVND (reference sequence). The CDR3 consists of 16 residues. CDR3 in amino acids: CASSIDAGTGANVLTF. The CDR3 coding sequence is TGTGCCAGTAGTATAGATGCGGGGACTGGGGCCAACGTCCTGACTTTC.

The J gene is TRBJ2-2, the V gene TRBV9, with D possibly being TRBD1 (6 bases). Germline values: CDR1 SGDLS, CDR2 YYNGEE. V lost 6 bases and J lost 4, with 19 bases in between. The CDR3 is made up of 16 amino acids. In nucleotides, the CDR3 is TGTGCCAGCACCTTTTACCAGGGGCCGAGCACCGGGGAGCTGTTTTTT. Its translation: CASTFYQGPSTGELFF.

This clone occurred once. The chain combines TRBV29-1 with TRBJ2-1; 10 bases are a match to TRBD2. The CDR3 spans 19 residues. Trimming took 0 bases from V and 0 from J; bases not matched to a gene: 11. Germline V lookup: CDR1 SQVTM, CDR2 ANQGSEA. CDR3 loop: CSVEDPHRLAGHSYNEQFF. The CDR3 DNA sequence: TGCAGCGTTGAAGACCCCCACCGACTAGCGGGTCACTCCTACAATGAGCAGTTCTTC.

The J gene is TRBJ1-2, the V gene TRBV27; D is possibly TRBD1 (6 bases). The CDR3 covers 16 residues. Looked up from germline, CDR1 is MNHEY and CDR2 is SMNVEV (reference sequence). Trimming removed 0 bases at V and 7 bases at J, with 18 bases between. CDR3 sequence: CASSLSMPRGRGGYTF. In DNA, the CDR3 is TGTGCCAGCAGTTTATCGATGCCCAGGGGCCGCGGTGGCTACACCTTC.

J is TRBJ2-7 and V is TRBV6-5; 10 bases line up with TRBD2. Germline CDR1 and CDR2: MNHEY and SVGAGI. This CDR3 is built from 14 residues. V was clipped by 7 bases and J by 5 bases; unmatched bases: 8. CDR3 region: CASTPGLALHEQYF. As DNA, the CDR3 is TGTGCCAGCACCCCGGGACTAGCGTTGCACGAGCAGTACTTC.

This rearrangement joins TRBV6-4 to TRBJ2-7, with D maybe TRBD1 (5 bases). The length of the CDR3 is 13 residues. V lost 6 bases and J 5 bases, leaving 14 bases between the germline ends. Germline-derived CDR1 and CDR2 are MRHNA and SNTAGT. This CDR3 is CASRARRRDEQYF. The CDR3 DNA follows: TGTGCCAGCAGAGCGCGACGCAGGGACGAGCAGTACTTC.

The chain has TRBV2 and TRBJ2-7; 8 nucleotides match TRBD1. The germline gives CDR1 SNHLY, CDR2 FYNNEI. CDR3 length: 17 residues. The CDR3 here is CAASSEGRDRPAGWQYF. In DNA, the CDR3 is TGTGCGGCCAGCAGTGAAGGAAGGGACAGGCCCGCGGGTTGGCAGTACTTC.

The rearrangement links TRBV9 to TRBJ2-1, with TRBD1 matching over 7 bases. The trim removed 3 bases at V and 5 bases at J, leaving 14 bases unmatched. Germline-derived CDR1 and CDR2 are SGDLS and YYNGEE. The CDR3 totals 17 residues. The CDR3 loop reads CASSDPASTGENNEQFF. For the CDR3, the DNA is TGTGCCAGCAGCGACCCAGCTTCTACAGGGGAAAACAATGAGCAGTTCTTC.

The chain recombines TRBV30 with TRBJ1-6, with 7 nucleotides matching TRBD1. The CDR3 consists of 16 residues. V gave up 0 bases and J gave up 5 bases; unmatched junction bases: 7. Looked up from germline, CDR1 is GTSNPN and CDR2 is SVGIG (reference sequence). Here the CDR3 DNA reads TGTGCCTGGAGTGTACGAGGGGGCTTAGATAATTCACCCCTCCACTTT. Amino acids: CAWSVRGGLDNSPLHF. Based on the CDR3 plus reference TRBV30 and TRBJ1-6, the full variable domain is SQTIHQWPATLVQPVGSPLSLECTVEGTSNPNLYWYRQAAGRGLQLLFYSVGIGQISSEVPQNLSASRPQDRQFILSSKKLLLSDSGFYLCAWSVRGGLDNSPLHFGNGTRLTVT.

This CDR3 is CASRRGGGSNEKLFF. In DNA, the CDR3 is TGTGCCAGCAGGCGAGGGGGGGGGTCGAATGAAAAACTGTTTTTT. V usage is TRBV28 and J usage is TRBJ1-4; D might be TRBD1 (6 bases). Germline-derived CDR1 and CDR2 are MDHEN and SYDVKM. CDR3 length: 15 residues. Trimming removed 6 bases from V and 5 bases from J, with 16 bases in between.

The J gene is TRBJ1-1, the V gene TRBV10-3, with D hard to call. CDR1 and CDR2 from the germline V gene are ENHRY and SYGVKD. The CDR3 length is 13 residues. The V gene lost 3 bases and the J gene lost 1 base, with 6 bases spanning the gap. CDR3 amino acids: CAISDFSNTEAFF. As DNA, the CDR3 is TGTGCCATCAGTGATTTCTCGAACACTGAAGCTTTCTTT.

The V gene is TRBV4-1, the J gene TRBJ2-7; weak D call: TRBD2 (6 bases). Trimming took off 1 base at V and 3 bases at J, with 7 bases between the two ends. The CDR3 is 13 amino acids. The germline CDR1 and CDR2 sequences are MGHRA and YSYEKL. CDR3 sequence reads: CASSQGGDYEQYF. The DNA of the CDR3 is TGCGCCAGCAGCCAAGGGGGGGACTACGAGCAGTACTTC.

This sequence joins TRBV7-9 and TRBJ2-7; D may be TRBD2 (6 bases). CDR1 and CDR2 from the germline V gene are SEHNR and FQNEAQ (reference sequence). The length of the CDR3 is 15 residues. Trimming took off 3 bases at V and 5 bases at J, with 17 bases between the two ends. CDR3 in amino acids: CASSFSGTQGDEQYF. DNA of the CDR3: TGTGCCAGCAGCTTCTCCGGGACTCAGGGAGACGAGCAGTACTTC.

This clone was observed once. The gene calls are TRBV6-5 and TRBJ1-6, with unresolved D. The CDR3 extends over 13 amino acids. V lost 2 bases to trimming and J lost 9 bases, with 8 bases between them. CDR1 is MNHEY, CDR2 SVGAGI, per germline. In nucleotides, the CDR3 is TGTGCCAGCAGTTACGTGGGGAGTTCACCCCTCCACTTT. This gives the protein CASSYVGSSPLHF.

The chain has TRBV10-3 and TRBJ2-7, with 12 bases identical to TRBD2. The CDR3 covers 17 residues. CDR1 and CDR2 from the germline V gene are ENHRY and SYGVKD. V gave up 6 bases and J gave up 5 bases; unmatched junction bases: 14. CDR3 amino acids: CAIRGASGRANYNEQYF. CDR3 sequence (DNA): TGTGCCATCAGGGGGGCTAGCGGGAGGGCCAATTATAACGAGCAGTACTTC.

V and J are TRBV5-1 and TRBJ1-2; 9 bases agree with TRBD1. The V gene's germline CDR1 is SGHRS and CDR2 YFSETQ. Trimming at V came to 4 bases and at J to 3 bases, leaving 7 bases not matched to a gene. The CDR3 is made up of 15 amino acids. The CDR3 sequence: CASSPLGDRDYGYTF. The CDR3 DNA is TGCGCCAGCAGCCCCCTGGGGGACAGGGACTATGGCTACACCTTC.

The DNA of the CDR3 is TGTGCCAGCAGTGAACACCCCTATGGCTACACCTTC. This sequence encodes CASSEHPYGYTF. This sequence joins TRBV6-5 and TRBJ1-2; D gene unclear. CDR1 MNHEY and CDR2 SVGAGI come from the germline V gene. The germline V and J ends were trimmed by 5 bases and 4 bases, with 8 bases remaining between them. This CDR3 spans 12 amino acids.

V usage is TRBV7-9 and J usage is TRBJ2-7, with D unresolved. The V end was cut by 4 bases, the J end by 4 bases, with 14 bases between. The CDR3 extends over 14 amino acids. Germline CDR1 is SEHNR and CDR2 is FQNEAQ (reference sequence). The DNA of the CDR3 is TGTGCCAGCAGCTGGGCAGGTATCTCATACGAGCAGTACTTC. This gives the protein CASSWAGISYEQYF.

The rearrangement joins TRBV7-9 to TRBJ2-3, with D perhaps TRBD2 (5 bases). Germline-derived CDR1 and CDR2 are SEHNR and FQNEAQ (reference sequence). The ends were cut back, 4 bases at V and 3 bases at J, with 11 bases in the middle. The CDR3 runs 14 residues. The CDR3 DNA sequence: TGTGCCAGCAGCTGGGGATGGAGGACAGATACGCAGTATTTT. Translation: CASSWGWRTDTQYF. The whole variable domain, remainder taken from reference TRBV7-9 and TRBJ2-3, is DTGVSQNPRHKITKRGQNVTFRCDPISEHNRLYWYRQTLGQGPEFLTYFQNEAQLEKSRLLSDRFSAERPKGSFSTLEIQRTEQGDSAMYLCASSWGWRTDTQYFGPGTRLTVL.

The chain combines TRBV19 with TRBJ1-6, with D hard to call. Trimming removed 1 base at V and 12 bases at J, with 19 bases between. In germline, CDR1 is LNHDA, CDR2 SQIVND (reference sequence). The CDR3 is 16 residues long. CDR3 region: CASSIVGIKPLGPLHF. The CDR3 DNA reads TGTGCCAGTAGTATAGTCGGGATTAAGCCCCTAGGACCCCTCCACTTT.

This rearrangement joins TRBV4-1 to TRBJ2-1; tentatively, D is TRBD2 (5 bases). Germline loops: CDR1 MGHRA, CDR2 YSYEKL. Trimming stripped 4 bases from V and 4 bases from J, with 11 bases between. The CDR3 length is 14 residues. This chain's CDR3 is CASSLQTNYNEQFF. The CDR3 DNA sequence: TGCGCCAGCAGCCTACAGACTAATTACAATGAGCAGTTCTTC.

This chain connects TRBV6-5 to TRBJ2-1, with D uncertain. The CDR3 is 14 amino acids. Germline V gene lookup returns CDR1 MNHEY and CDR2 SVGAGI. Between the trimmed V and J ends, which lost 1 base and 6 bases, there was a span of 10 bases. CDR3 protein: CASSYLGWSNEQFF. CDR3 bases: TGTGCCAGCAGTTACTTAGGCTGGAGCAATGAGCAGTTCTTC.